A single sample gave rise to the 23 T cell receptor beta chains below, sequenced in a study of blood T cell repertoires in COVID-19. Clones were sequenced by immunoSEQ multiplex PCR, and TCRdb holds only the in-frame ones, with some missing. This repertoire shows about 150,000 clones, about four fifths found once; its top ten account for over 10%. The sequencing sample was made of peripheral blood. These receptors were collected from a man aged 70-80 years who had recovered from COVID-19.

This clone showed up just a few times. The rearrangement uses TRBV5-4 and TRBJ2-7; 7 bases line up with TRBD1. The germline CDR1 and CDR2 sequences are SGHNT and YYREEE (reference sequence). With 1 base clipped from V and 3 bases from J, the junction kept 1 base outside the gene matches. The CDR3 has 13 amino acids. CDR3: CASSLPGGYEQYF. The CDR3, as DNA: TGTGCCAGCAGCTTGCCAGGGGGCTACGAGCAGTACTTC. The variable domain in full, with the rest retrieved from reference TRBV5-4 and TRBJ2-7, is ETGVTQSPTHLIKTRGQQVTLRCSSQSGHNTVSWYQQALGQGPQFIFQYYREEENGRGNFPPRFSGLQFPNYSSELNVNALELDDSALYLCASSLPGGYEQYFGPGTRLTVT.

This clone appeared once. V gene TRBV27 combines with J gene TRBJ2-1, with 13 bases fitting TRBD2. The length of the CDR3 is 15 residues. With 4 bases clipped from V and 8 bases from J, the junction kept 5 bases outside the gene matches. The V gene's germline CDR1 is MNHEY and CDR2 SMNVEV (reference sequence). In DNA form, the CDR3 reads TGTGCCAGCAGTTCCTGGACTAGCGGGAGTTATGAGCAGTTCTTC. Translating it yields CASSSWTSGSYEQFF.

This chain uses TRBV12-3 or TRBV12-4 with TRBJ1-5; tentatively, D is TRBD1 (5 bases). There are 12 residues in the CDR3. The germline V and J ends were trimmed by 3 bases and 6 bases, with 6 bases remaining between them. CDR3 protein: CASSLGGQPQHF. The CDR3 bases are TGTGCCAGCAGTTTGGGGGGTCAGCCCCAGCATTTT.

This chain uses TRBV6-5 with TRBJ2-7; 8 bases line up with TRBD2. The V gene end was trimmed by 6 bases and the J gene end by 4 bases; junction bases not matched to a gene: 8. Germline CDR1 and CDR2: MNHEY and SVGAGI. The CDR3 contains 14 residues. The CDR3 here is CASSPGTSQYEQYF. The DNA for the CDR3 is TGTGCCAGCAGCCCCGGGACTAGTCAATACGAGCAGTACTTC.

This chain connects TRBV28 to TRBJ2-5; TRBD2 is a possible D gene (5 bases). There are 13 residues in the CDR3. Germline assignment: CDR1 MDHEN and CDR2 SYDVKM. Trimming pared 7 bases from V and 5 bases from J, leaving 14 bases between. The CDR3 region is CASKEGVEETQYF. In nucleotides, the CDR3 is TGTGCCAGCAAAGAGGGAGTCGAGGAGACCCAGTACTTC.

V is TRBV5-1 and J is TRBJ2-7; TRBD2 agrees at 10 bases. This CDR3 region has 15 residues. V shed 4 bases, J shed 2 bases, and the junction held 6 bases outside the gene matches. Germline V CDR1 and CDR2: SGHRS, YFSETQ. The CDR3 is CASSPGTSATYEQYF. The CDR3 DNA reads TGCGCCAGCAGCCCTGGGACTAGCGCCACCTACGAGCAGTACTTC.

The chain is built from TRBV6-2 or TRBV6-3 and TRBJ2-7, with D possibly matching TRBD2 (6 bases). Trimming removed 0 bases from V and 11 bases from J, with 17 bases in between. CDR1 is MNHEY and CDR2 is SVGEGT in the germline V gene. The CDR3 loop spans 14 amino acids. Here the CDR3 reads CASSYSKEGGKEYF. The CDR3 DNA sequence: TGTGCCAGCAGTTACTCGAAGGAGGGTGGAAAAGAGTACTTC.

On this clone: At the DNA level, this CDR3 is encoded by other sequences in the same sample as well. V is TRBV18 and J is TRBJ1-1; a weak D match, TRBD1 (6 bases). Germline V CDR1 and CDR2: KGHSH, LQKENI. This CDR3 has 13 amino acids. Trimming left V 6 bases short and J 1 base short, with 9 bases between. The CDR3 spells CASSQGQNTEAFF. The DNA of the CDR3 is TGTGCCAGCTCGCAGGGACAGAACACTGAAGCTTTCTTT. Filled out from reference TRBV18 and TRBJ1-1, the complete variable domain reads NAGVMQNPRHLVRRRGQEARLRCSPMKGHSHVYWYRQLPEEGLKFMVYLQKENIIDESGMPKERFSAEFPKEGPSILRIQQVVRGDSAAYFCASSQGQNTEAFFGQGTRLTVV.

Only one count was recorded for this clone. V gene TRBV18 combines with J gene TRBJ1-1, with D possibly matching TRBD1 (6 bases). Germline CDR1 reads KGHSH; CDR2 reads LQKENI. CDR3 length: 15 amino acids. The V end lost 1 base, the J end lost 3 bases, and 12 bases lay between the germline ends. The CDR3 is CASSPQGVGDTEAFF. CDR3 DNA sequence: TGTGCCAGCTCACCACAGGGGGTGGGGGACACTGAAGCTTTCTTT.

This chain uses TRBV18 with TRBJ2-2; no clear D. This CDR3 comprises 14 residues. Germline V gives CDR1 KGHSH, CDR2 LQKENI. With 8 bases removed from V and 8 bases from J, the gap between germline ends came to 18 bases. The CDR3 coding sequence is TGTGCCAGCGCCACTCAGGATGCTTCTGGGGAGCTGTTTTTT. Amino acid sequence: CASATQDASGELFF.

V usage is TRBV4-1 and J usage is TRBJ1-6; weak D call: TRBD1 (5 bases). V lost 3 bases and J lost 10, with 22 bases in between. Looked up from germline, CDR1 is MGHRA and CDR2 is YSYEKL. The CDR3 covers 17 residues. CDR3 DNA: TGCGCCAGCAGCCATCCTAGGTCGGGGGTCGCGGGGTCACCCCTCCACTTT. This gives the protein CASSHPRSGVAGSPLHF.

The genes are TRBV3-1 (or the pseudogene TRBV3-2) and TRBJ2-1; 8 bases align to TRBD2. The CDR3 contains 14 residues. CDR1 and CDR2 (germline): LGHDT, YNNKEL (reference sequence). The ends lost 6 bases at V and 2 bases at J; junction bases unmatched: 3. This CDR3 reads CASRREGPYNEQFF. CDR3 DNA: TGTGCCAGCAGACGGGAGGGCCCCTACAATGAGCAGTTCTTC.

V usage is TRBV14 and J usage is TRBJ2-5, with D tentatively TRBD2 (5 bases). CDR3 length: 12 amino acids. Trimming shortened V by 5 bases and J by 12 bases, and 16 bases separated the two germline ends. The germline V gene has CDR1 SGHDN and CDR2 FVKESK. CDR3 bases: TGTGCCAGCAGCACCCTGACGGGGATTAAGTACTTC. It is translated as CASSTLTGIKYF.

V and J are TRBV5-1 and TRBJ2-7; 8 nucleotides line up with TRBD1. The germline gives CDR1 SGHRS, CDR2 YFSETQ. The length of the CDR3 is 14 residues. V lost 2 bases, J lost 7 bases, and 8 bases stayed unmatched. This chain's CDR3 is CASSLRTGSGEQYF. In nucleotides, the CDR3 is TGCGCCAGCAGCTTAAGGACAGGGAGTGGTGAGCAGTACTTC.

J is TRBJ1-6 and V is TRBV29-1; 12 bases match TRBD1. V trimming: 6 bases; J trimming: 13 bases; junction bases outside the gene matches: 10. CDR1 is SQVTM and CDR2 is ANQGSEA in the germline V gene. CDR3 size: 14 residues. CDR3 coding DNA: TGCAGCGTAGCTACGGGACAGGGGGCTACCCCCCTCCACTTT. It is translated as CSVATGQGATPLHF.

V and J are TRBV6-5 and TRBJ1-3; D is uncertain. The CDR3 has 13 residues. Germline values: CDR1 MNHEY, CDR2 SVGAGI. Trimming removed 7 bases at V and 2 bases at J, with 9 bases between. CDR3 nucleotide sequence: TGTGCCAGCATCAACGGGGCTGGAAACACCATATATTTT. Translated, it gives CASINGAGNTIYF.

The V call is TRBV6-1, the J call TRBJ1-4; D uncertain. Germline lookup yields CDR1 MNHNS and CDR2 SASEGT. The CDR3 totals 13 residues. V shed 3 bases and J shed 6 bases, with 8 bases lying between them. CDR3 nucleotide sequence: TGTGCCAGCAGTGAGCTGGTAGATGAAAAACTGTTTTTT. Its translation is CASSELVDEKLFF.

The CDR3 DNA reads TGTGCCAGCAGTAGTACGGGGTTGGGCTACACCTTC. This encodes CASSSTGLGYTF. The chain carries TRBV12-3 or TRBV12-4 and TRBJ1-2; D gene unclear. The germline V and J ends were trimmed by 5 bases and 8 bases, with 12 bases remaining between them. This CDR3 is 12 amino acids long.

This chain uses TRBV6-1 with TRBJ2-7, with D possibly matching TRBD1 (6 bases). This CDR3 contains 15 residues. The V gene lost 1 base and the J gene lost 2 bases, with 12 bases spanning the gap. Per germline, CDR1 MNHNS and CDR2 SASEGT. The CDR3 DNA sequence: TGTGCCAGCAGTGAAGTCGGGACAATGGCCTACGAGCAGTACTTC. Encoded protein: CASSEVGTMAYEQYF.

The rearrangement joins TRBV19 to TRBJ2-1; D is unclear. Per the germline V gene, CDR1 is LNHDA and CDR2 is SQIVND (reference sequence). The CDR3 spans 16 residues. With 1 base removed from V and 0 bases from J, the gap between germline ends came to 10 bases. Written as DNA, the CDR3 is TGTGCCAGTAGTATAGGAGCGTCAAGCTCCTACAATGAGCAGTTCTTC. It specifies CASSIGASSSYNEQFF. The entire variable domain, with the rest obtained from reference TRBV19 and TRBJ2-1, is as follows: DGGITQSPKYLFRKEGQNVTLSCEQNLNHDAMYWYRQDPGQGLRLIYYSQIVNDFQKGDIAEGYSVSREKKESFPLTVTSAQKNPTAFYLCASSIGASSSYNEQFFGPGTRLTVL.

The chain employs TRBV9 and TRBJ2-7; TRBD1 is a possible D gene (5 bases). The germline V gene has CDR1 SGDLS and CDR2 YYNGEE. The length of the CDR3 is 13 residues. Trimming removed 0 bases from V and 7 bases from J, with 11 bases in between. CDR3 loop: CASSVVQAGEQYF. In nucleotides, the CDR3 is TGTGCCAGCAGCGTAGTACAGGCAGGGGAGCAGTACTTC.

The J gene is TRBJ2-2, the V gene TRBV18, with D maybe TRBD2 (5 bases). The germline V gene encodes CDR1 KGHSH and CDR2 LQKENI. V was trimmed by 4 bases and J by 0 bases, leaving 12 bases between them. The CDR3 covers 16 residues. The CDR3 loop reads CASSLNGNPNTGELFF. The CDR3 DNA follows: TGTGCCAGCTCACTAAACGGGAACCCGAACACCGGGGAGCTGTTTTTT.

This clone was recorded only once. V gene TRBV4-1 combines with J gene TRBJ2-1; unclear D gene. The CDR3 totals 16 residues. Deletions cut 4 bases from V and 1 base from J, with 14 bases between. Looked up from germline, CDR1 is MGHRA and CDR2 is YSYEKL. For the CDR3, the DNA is TGCGCCAGCAGCCTACAGACCCGTACTTCCTACAATGAGCAGTTCTTC. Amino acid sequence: CASSLQTRTSYNEQFF.